Listed below are T cell receptor beta chains from one sample, sequenced in a study of blood T cell repertoires in COVID-19. The method was immunoSEQ multiplex PCR; TCRdb's version includes in-frame clones alone and lacks a portion of them. The sample records fewer than 350,000 clones, 88% being singletons. The material sequenced was peripheral blood. These receptor sequences come from a woman younger than 45 with COVID-19, enrolled during active disease. Both conserved end residues are part of each CDR3. The D gene is left open where the match is weak. Size tells how often a clone was seen (once, few, many) or the class of an expanded clone, and some rows leave it out.

clone size: .; J gene: TRBJ1-2; D gene: .; V gene: TRBV29-1; CDR3 DNA: TGCAGCGTTGCATCAATTTATGGCTACACCTTC; CDR3 protein: CSVASIYGYTF
clone size: few; J gene: TRBJ1-3; D gene: .; V gene: TRBV19; CDR3 DNA: TGTGCCAGTAGTACCCCTCTAGCAACAATCAGCGGGCTTTCTGGAAACACCATATATTTT; CDR3 protein: CASSTPLATISGLSGNTIYF
clone size: .; J gene: TRBJ1-1; D gene: TRBD1; V gene: TRBV4-3; CDR3 DNA: TGCGCCAGCAGCCAGAACAGGGGGGCGGCCACTGAAGCTTTCTTT; CDR3 protein: CASSQNRGAATEAFF
clone size: .; J gene: TRBJ2-1; D gene: .; V gene: TRBV6-5; CDR3 DNA: TGTGCCAGCAGTTTACAAAATGAGCAGTTCTTC; CDR3 protein: CASSLQNEQFF
clone size: once; J gene: TRBJ1-2; D gene: TRBD1; V gene: TRBV3-1/TRBV3-2; CDR3 DNA: TGTGCCAGCAGCCAAAGAGGGGGCGCGGGCTATGGCTACACCTTC; CDR3 protein: CASSQRGGAGYGYTF
clone size: .; J gene: TRBJ2-7; D gene: .; V gene: TRBV3-1/TRBV3-2; CDR3 DNA: TGTGCCAGCAGCCCCCGAGAAGACTACTTATCCTACGAGCAGTACTTC; CDR3 protein: CASSPREDYLSYEQYF
clone size: .; J gene: TRBJ2-1; D gene: TRBD2; V gene: TRBV10-3; CDR3 DNA: TGTGCCATCAGTCCGGGACTAGCGGGGCCTAATGAGCAGTTCTTC; CDR3 protein: CAISPGLAGPNEQFF
clone size: .; J gene: TRBJ2-2; D gene: .; V gene: TRBV6-6; CDR3 DNA: TGTGCCAGCAGCCCTGGAGAAAACCGGGAGCTGTTTTTT; CDR3 protein: CASSPGENRELFF
clone size: .; J gene: TRBJ1-1; D gene: TRBD1; V gene: TRBV20-1; CDR3 DNA: TGCAGTGCTAGTCGGGACAGGGTGAGAGGAACTGAAGCTTTCTTT; CDR3 protein: CSASRDRVRGTEAFF
clone size: .; J gene: TRBJ1-2; D gene: .; V gene: TRBV2; CDR3 DNA: TGTGCCAGCACCCCAAGAGGACAGCGAGGAGTTGGCTACACCTTC; CDR3 protein: CASTPRGQRGVGYTF
clone size: .; J gene: TRBJ1-1; D gene: .; V gene: TRBV5-1; CDR3 DNA: TGCGCCAGCAGGGAGGGAGGGGCGAACACTGAAGCTTTCTTT; CDR3 protein: CASREGGANTEAFF
clone size: .; J gene: TRBJ2-1; D gene: .; V gene: TRBV7-9; CDR3 DNA: TGTGCCAGCAGCTTAACGGGCAATGAGCAGTTCTTC; CDR3 protein: CASSLTGNEQFF
clone size: .; J gene: TRBJ2-3; D gene: TRBD2; V gene: TRBV6-5; CDR3 DNA: TGTGCCAGCAGTTTGTCCCTGCGGGGGGACCTCCGGTATTTT; CDR3 protein: CASSLSLRGDLRYF
clone size: .; J gene: TRBJ2-3; D gene: .; V gene: TRBV6-2/TRBV6-3; CDR3 DNA: TGTGCCAGCAGCCCCGGGGTGTTTAGCACAGATACGCAGTATTTT; CDR3 protein: CASSPGVFSTDTQYF
clone size: .; J gene: TRBJ1-6; D gene: .; V gene: TRBV18; CDR3 DNA: TGTGCCAGCTCACATGGTGGGACTGGCTATAATTCACCCCTCCACTTT; CDR3 protein: CASSHGGTGYNSPLHF
clone size: .; J gene: TRBJ2-5; D gene: TRBD2; V gene: TRBV5-5; CDR3 DNA: TGTGCCAGCAGCTTGGTTTTGGGACTAGCGGATCTTCAAGAGACCCAGTACTTC; CDR3 protein: CASSLVLGLADLQETQYF
clone size: .; J gene: TRBJ1-5; D gene: .; V gene: TRBV28; CDR3 DNA: TGTGCCAGCAGTCTCCAGGGAAACAATCAGCCCCAGCATTTT; CDR3 protein: CASSLQGNNQPQHF
clone size: .; J gene: TRBJ2-3; D gene: .; V gene: TRBV11-2; CDR3 DNA: TGTGCCAGCAGCTCCCCTCTAAACACAGATACGCAGTATTTT; CDR3 protein: CASSSPLNTDTQYF
clone size: .; J gene: TRBJ1-2; D gene: TRBD1; V gene: TRBV5-5; CDR3 DNA: TGTGCCAGCAGCACCGGACAGGGGTCAAGGGGCTACACCTTC; CDR3 protein: CASSTGQGSRGYTF
clone size: .; J gene: TRBJ2-2; D gene: .; V gene: TRBV7-6; CDR3 DNA: TGTGCCAGCAGCTTAGCTATGATCTACCCCAACACCGGGGAGCTGTTTTTT; CDR3 protein: CASSLAMIYPNTGELFF
clone size: few; J gene: TRBJ2-1; D gene: TRBD1; V gene: TRBV6-4; CDR3 DNA: TGTGCCAGCAGTGACAGGGGGCCGGATGAGCAGTTCTTC; CDR3 protein: CASSDRGPDEQFF
clone size: .; J gene: TRBJ2-7; D gene: .; V gene: TRBV7-9; CDR3 DNA: TGTGCCAGCAGCTTAAACCCTAACCCCAGGGCGGACGAGCAGTACTTC; CDR3 protein: CASSLNPNPRADEQYF
clone size: .; J gene: TRBJ2-2; D gene: TRBD2; V gene: TRBV13; CDR3 DNA: TGTGCCAGCAGCTTAGTAAGCGGGGCCGTTACCGGGGAGCTGTTTTTT; CDR3 protein: CASSLVSGAVTGELFF
clone size: .; J gene: TRBJ1-2; D gene: TRBD1; V gene: TRBV10-3; CDR3 DNA: TGTGCCACCGCGCCGGGACAGGGGTTGTATGGCTACACCTTC; CDR3 protein: CATAPGQGLYGYTF
clone size: .; J gene: TRBJ1-2; D gene: TRBD1; V gene: TRBV29-1; CDR3 DNA: TGCAGCGTTGTCGGACTGACAGGGGGAGAATACTATGGCTACACCTTC; CDR3 protein: CSVVGLTGGEYYGYTF
clone size: .; J gene: TRBJ1-4; D gene: .; V gene: TRBV5-1; CDR3 DNA: TGCGCCAGCAGCCCACAGGGCAACACTAATGAAAAACTGTTTTTT; CDR3 protein: CASSPQGNTNEKLFF
clone size: .; J gene: TRBJ2-1; D gene: TRBD2; V gene: TRBV4-2; CDR3 DNA: TGTGCCAGCAGCCAAGATGGGGCTAGCGGGGGATCAATCATATACAATGAGCAGTTCTTC; CDR3 protein: CASSQDGASGGSIIYNEQFF
clone size: .; J gene: TRBJ1-6; D gene: TRBD1; V gene: TRBV19; CDR3 DNA: TGTGCCAGTAGCGGTGGACAGGTCTATAATTCACCCCTCCACTTT; CDR3 protein: CASSGGQVYNSPLHF
clone size: .; J gene: TRBJ1-2; D gene: .; V gene: TRBV5-1; CDR3 DNA: TGCGCCAGCAGCTTGTCATCAGGGTTGGGCGGCTACACCTTC; CDR3 protein: CASSLSSGLGGYTF
clone size: .; J gene: TRBJ2-1; D gene: .; V gene: TRBV30; CDR3 DNA: TGTGCCTGGCCTATCGGGGCGGGGGCTACTTACAATGAGCAGTTCTTC; CDR3 protein: CAWPIGAGATYNEQFF
clone size: .; J gene: TRBJ2-2; D gene: .; V gene: TRBV7-8; CDR3 DNA: TGTGCCAGCAGCTTCAAGGGGTGGGGGAACACCGGGGAGCTGTTTTTT; CDR3 protein: CASSFKGWGNTGELFF
clone size: .; J gene: TRBJ2-5; D gene: .; V gene: TRBV19; CDR3 DNA: TGTGCCAGTAGTATCCAGCAGGGTCGCCAAGAGACCCAGTACTTC; CDR3 protein: CASSIQQGRQETQYF
clone size: .; J gene: TRBJ2-1; D gene: TRBD2; V gene: TRBV4-1; CDR3 DNA: TGCGCCAGCAGCCAAGCAGTGGGACTAGCGAGCAATGAGCAGTTCTTC; CDR3 protein: CASSQAVGLASNEQFF
clone size: .; J gene: TRBJ1-2; D gene: .; V gene: TRBV4-2; CDR3 DNA: TGTGCCAGCAGCCAAGATCCCAGGGCCAACATCTATGGCTACACCTTC; CDR3 protein: CASSQDPRANIYGYTF
clone size: few; J gene: TRBJ1-2; D gene: .; V gene: TRBV29-1; CDR3 DNA: TGCAGCGGGCAGGGAATCTATGGCTACACCTTC; CDR3 protein: CSGQGIYGYTF
clone size: .; J gene: TRBJ2-3; D gene: TRBD2; V gene: TRBV9; CDR3 DNA: TGTGCCAGCAGCCCGGGACTAGCGTTAGCAGATACGCAGTATTTT; CDR3 protein: CASSPGLALADTQYF
clone size: .; J gene: TRBJ1-2; D gene: .; V gene: TRBV5-1; CDR3 DNA: TGCGCCAGCAGCTTTACTAACTATGGCTACACCTTC; CDR3 protein: CASSFTNYGYTF
clone size: once; J gene: TRBJ2-3; D gene: .; V gene: TRBV24-1; CDR3 DNA: TGTGCCACCAGTGACCCTCCCGGGGGGCCGAGCACAGATACGCAGTATTTT; CDR3 protein: CATSDPPGGPSTDTQYF
clone size: few; J gene: TRBJ2-6; D gene: TRBD1; V gene: TRBV5-1; CDR3 DNA: TGCGCCAGCAGCAGATCCGGGACAGGGATCTCTGGGGCCAACGTCCTGACTTTC; CDR3 protein: CASSRSGTGISGANVLTF
clone size: .; J gene: TRBJ2-3; D gene: .; V gene: TRBV21-1; CDR3 DNA: TGTGCCAGCAGCACGCGAATTCGGAGGAGACACTACACAGATACGCAGTATTTT; CDR3 protein: CASSTRIRRRHYTDTQYF
clone size: .; J gene: TRBJ1-2; D gene: .; V gene: TRBV6-5; CDR3 DNA: TGTGCCAGCAGTTTGCAGGGAGGGAGTCCTTATGGCTACACCTTC; CDR3 protein: CASSLQGGSPYGYTF
clone size: .; J gene: TRBJ1-1; D gene: .; V gene: TRBV11-2; CDR3 DNA: TGTGCCAGCAGCCTAGGACAGAACACTGAAGCTTTCTTT; CDR3 protein: CASSLGQNTEAFF
clone size: .; J gene: TRBJ2-1; D gene: TRBD2; V gene: TRBV4-1; CDR3 DNA: TGCGCCAGCAGCCAAGGACGCGGGGGGTTTACCTACAATGAGCAGTTCTTC; CDR3 protein: CASSQGRGGFTYNEQFF
clone size: .; J gene: TRBJ1-5; D gene: .; V gene: TRBV4-1; CDR3 DNA: TGCGCCAGCAGCCAAGAGGCAGCAGGGCCCTTTTTCCCGCCCCAGCATTTT; CDR3 protein: CASSQEAAGPFFPPQHF
clone size: .; J gene: TRBJ2-1; D gene: TRBD2; V gene: TRBV10-2; CDR3 DNA: TGCGCCAGCAGGCTAGCGGAATCCTACAATGAGCAGTTCTTC; CDR3 protein: CASRLAESYNEQFF
clone size: .; J gene: TRBJ2-5; D gene: TRBD1; V gene: TRBV19; CDR3 DNA: TGTGCCAGTAGTTGGGACAGCCAAGAGACCCAGTACTTC; CDR3 protein: CASSWDSQETQYF
clone size: .; J gene: TRBJ1-2; D gene: .; V gene: TRBV19; CDR3 DNA: TGTGCCAGTCTAGGCACCGCTAACTATGGCTACACCTTC; CDR3 protein: CASLGTANYGYTF
clone size: few; J gene: TRBJ1-1; D gene: TRBD1; V gene: TRBV6-5; CDR3 DNA: TGTGCCAGCAGTTCCGACAGGGGTTTGAACACTGAAGCTTTCTTT; CDR3 protein: CASSSDRGLNTEAFF
clone size: .; J gene: TRBJ2-1; D gene: .; V gene: TRBV29-1; CDR3 DNA: TGCAGCGTTGAACCAGTCCGCTACAATGAGCAGTTCTTC; CDR3 protein: CSVEPVRYNEQFF
clone size: .; J gene: TRBJ2-2; D gene: .; V gene: TRBV5-4; CDR3 DNA: TGTGCCAGCAGCTTGACGGACACCGGGGAGCTGTTTTTT; CDR3 protein: CASSLTDTGELFF
clone size: .; J gene: TRBJ2-1; D gene: .; V gene: TRBV2; CDR3 DNA: TGTGCCAGCAGTCCTAGTTACAATGAGCAGTTCTTC; CDR3 protein: CASSPSYNEQFF
clone size: .; J gene: TRBJ1-2; D gene: .; V gene: TRBV2; CDR3 DNA: TGTGCCAGCAACCAGGGGTTCGACTATGGCTACACCTTC; CDR3 protein: CASNQGFDYGYTF
clone size: .; J gene: TRBJ1-2; D gene: TRBD1; V gene: TRBV7-9; CDR3 DNA: TGTGCCAGCAGCCTGGGACAGGGTAGGGTAGACTATGGCTACACCTTC; CDR3 protein: CASSLGQGRVDYGYTF